This T cell receptor beta chain was sequenced during a study of human T cells and chemical hapten exposure. Study background: TCR yields differed between samples (mainly from small differences in pooled library volume). Broader study findings: Counts of TCRs above 1 in 1000 frequency stayed unchanged with DPC sensitization.

This clonotype was counted ten times or more. The antigen is not known. The time point: healthy volunteer bleed at 2 weeks. Total RNA extraction was carried out from unfractionated whole blood. During construction of the library, unique molecular identifiers were attached to individual cDNA molecules for quantitative, reproducible TCR counting. Authors' processing steps: The median was roughly 91,000 TCRs per sample, ranging roughly 20,000 to 690,600. TCRdb itself ran the RACE reads through MiXCR, one entry per CDR3 protein. In this record, the V and J calls reflect TCRdb's handling and not the investigators' own analysis. The sample holds around 130,000 distinct CDR3 sequences, 9% to 10% seen once. The CDR3 is made up of 18 amino acids. Germline CDR1 reads LNHNV; CDR2 reads YYDKDF (reference sequence). J was trimmed by 5 bases and V by 5 bases; bases with no gene match: 14.

Material: whole blood. The chain employs TRBV15 and TRBJ2-2; TRBD1 matches at 10 bases. The sequence derives from a male donor in good health. Some clones in this sample may be carry-over from other donors' samples. The CDR3 DNA follows: TGTGCCACCAGCTTTAGGCCGGGACAGGGGTTCTCAACCGGGGAGCTGTTTTTT. Amino acids: CATSFRPGQGFSTGELFF.